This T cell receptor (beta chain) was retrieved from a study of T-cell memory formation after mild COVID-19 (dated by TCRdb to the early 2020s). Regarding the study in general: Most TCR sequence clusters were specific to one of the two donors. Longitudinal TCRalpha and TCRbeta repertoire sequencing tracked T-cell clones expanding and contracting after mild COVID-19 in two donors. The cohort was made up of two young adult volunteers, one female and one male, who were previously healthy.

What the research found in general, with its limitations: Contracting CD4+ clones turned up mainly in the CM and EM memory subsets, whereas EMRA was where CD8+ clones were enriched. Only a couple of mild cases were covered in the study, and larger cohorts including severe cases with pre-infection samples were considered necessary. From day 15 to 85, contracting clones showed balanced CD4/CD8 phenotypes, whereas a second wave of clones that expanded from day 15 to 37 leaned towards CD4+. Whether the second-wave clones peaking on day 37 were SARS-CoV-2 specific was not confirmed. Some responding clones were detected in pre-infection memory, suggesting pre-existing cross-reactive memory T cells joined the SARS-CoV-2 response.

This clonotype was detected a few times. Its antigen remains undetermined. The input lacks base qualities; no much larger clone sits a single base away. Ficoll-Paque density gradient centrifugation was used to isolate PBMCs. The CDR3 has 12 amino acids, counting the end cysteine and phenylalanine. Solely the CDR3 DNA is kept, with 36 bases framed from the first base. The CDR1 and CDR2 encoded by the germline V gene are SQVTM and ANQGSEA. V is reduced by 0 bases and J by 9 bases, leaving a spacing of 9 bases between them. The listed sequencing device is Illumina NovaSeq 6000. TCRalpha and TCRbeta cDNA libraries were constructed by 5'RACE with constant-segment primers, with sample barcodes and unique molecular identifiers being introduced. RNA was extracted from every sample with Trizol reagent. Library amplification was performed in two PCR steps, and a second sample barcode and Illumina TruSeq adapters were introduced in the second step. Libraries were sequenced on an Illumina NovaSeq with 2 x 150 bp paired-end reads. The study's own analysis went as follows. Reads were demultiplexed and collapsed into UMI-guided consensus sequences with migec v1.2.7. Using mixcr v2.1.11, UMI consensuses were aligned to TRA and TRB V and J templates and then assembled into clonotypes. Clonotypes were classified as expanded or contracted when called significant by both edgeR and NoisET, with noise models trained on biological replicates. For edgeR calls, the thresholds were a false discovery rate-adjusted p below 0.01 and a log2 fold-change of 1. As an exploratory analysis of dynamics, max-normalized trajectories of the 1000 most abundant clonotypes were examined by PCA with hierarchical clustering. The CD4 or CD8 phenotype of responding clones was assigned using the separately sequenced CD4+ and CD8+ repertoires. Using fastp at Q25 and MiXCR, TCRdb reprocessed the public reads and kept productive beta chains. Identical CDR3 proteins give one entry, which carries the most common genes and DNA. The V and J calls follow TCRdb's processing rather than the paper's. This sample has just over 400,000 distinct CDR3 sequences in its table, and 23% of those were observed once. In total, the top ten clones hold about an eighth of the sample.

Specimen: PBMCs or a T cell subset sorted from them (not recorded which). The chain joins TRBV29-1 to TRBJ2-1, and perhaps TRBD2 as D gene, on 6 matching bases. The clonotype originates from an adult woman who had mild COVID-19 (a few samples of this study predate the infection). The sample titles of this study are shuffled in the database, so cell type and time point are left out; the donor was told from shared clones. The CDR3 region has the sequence CSVEDLGGEQFF. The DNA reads TGCAGCGTTGAAGATCTCGGGGGTGAGCAGTTCTTC.